Below, 26 T cell receptor beta chains from the same sample are listed, as sequenced in a study of blood T cell repertoires in COVID-19. This table comes from immunoSEQ multiplex PCR, and its TCRdb copy is limited to in-frame clones, with some not included. Among about 64,000 clones, under 95% were seen once, and the ten largest hold roughly 1.7%. Sequenced: peripheral blood. Every receptor here comes from a human donor in a cohort sampled during active COVID-19.

The rearrangement uses TRBV11-2 and TRBJ2-7; D is unclear. CDR1 is SGHAT and CDR2 is FQNNGV in the germline V gene. This CDR3 contains 15 residues. The V and J ends lost 2 bases and 3 bases respectively, with 14 bases between them. CDR3 region: CASSLIGRLDYEQYF. In nucleotides, the CDR3 is TGTGCCAGCAGCTTAATCGGCAGGTTGGACTACGAGCAGTACTTC.

The J gene is TRBJ2-1, the V gene TRBV10-1, with TRBD2 matching over 8 bases. V gave up 3 bases and J gave up 2 bases; unmatched junction bases: 6. The CDR3 is 16 amino acids. CDR1 is WNHNN, CDR2 SYGVQD, per germline (reference sequence). The CDR3 bases are TGCGCCAGCAGTGAACGAGCGGGAGCCCCCTACAATGAGCAGTTCTTC. It specifies CASSERAGAPYNEQFF.

This sequence joins TRBV4-3 and TRBJ2-2; D is unresolved. The germline CDR1 and CDR2 sequences are LGHNA and YSLEER. V was cut by 1 base and J by 4 bases, with 7 bases left in between. This CDR3 comprises 14 residues. The CDR3 here is CASSQVTTTGELFF. The CDR3 region has the DNA TGCGCCAGCAGCCAAGTAACAACCACCGGGGAGCTGTTTTTT.

This chain connects TRBV11-3 to TRBJ2-3; TRBD2 might be the D (6 bases). The CDR3 is made up of 17 amino acids. Trimming took 1 base from V and 2 from J, leaving 16 bases between them. Germline V gene sequence: CDR1 SGHNT, CDR2 YENEEA. The CDR3 nucleotides read TGTGCCAGCAGCTTAGGGGGATCAGGAGGGGTCACAGATACGCAGTATTTT. As protein: CASSLGGSGGVTDTQYF.

The chain carries TRBV2 and TRBJ2-6; D might be TRBD1 (5 bases). The CDR3 covers 16 residues. V was pared by 7 bases and J by 4 bases, with 17 bases between. CDR1 SNHLY and CDR2 FYNNEI come from the germline V gene. The CDR3 reads CASTEVGVTGANVLTF. The DNA of the CDR3 is TGTGCCAGCACCGAGGTAGGGGTTACGGGGGCCAACGTCCTGACTTTC.

This CDR3 is CASSKDLREGYGELFF. For the CDR3, the DNA is TGTGCCAGTAGTAAGGATTTGCGGGAGGGCTACGGGGAGCTGTTTTTT. The chain combines TRBV19 with TRBJ2-2; 9 nucleotides line up with TRBD2. The germline gives CDR1 LNHDA, CDR2 SQIVND (reference sequence). The V and J ends lost 4 bases and 7 bases, in that order; junction bases with no gene match: 10. This CDR3 comprises 16 residues. Filled out from reference TRBV19 and TRBJ2-2, the complete variable domain reads DGGITQSPKYLFRKEGQNVTLSCEQNLNHDAMYWYRQDPGQGLRLIYYSQIVNDFQKGDIAEGYSVSREKKESFPLTVTSAQKNPTAFYLCASSKDLREGYGELFFGEGSRLTVL.

This clone has only one observation. The V gene is TRBV28, the J gene TRBJ1-2, with 9 positions matching TRBD1. The CDR3 has 14 amino acids. V shed 5 bases and J 9 bases; nucleotides not matched to a gene: 10. CDR1 is MDHEN, CDR2 SYDVKM, per germline. The CDR3 sequence: CASSQGQGEDRYTF. CDR3 DNA sequence: TGTGCCAGCAGTCAGGGACAGGGAGAGGATCGCTACACCTTC.

The rearrangement links TRBV11-2 to TRBJ2-6; 7 bases line up with TRBD1. From germline, CDR1 is SGHAT and CDR2 FQNNGV. CDR3 length: 18 amino acids. The ends lost 5 bases at V and 2 bases at J; junction bases unmatched: 12. The CDR3 here is CASSVTGVGKAGANVLTF. Here the CDR3 DNA reads TGTGCCAGCAGCGTTACAGGGGTAGGAAAGGCTGGGGCCAACGTCCTGACTTTC.

This clone was picked up one time. The chain joins TRBV7-8 to TRBJ2-1; 9 bases map to TRBD1. Germline assignment: CDR1 SGHVS and CDR2 FQNEAQ. This CDR3 region has 15 residues. V was pared by 4 bases and J by 4 bases, with 5 bases of the junction left unmatched. The CDR3 spells CASSYTGTGYNEQFF. The CDR3 bases are TGTGCCAGCAGCTACACCGGGACAGGGTACAATGAGCAGTTCTTC. The variable domain in full, completed from reference TRBV7-8 and TRBJ2-1, reads GAGVSQSPRYKVAKRGQDVALRCDPISGHVSLFWYQQALGQGPEFLTYFQNEAQLDKSGLPSDRFFAERPEGSVSTLKIQRTQQEDSAVYLCASSYTGTGYNEQFFGPGTRLTVL.

V gene TRBV7-2 combines with J gene TRBJ1-6; 12 positions match TRBD1. The CDR3 is 19 amino acids. Germline CDR1 and CDR2: SGHTA and FQGNSA. The V and J ends lost 2 bases and 9 bases, in that order; junction bases with no gene match: 14. The CDR3 DNA reads as TGTGCCAGCAGCTTAAGTCCCTCCGGCGGGACAGGGGGCGGTTCACCCCTCCACTTT. It codes for CASSLSPSGGTGGGSPLHF.

Here the CDR3 reads CATSFNSRITDTQYF. Written as DNA, the CDR3 is TGTGCCACCAGTTTTAACAGTCGCATCACAGATACGCAGTATTTT. The V gene is TRBV15, the J gene TRBJ2-3, with no clear D. CDR3 length: 15 residues. V was shortened by 6 bases and J by 2 bases, with 15 bases between the two germline ends. Germline V gene sequence: CDR1 LNHNV, CDR2 YYDKDF (reference sequence).

V and J are TRBV5-5 and TRBJ2-3; D may be TRBD2 (5 bases). Germline CDR1 is SGHKS and CDR2 is YYEKEE (reference sequence). V was cut by 6 bases and J by 0 bases, with 11 bases left in between. This CDR3 comprises 14 residues. In DNA form, the CDR3 reads TGTGCCAGCACCCTCGGGGTTAGCACAGATACGCAGTATTTT. Translating gives CASTLGVSTDTQYF. Drawing the rest from reference TRBV5-5 and TRBJ2-3, the complete variable domain is DAGVTQSPTHLIKTRGQQVTLRCSPISGHKSVSWYQQVLGQGPQFIFQYYEKEERGRGNFPDRFSARQFPNYSSELNVNALLLGDSALYLCASTLGVSTDTQYFGPGTRLTVL.

V usage is TRBV11-2 and J usage is TRBJ2-6, with a weak D call TRBD1 (6 bases). Germline assignment: CDR1 SGHAT and CDR2 FQNNGV. V was cut by 5 bases and J by 0 bases, with 11 bases left in between. The CDR3 is 16 residues long. The CDR3 DNA is TGTGCCAGCAGCCAAGGGGGTAACTCTGGGGCCAACGTCCTGACTTTC. Protein sequence: CASSQGGNSGANVLTF. The whole variable domain, filled in from reference TRBV11-2 and TRBJ2-6, reads EAGVAQSPRYKIIEKRQSVAFWCNPISGHATLYWYQQILGQGPKLLIQFQNNGVVDDSQLPKDRFSAERLKGVDSTLKIQPAKLEDSAVYLCASSQGGNSGANVLTFGAGSRLTVL.

The J gene is TRBJ2-5, the V gene TRBV15; 9 bases match TRBD2. This CDR3 contains 16 residues. The junction had 5 bases not matched to a gene; V was cut back by 0 bases and J by 3 bases. Germline-derived CDR1 and CDR2 are LNHNV and YYDKDF (reference sequence). The CDR3 DNA sequence: TGTGCCACCAGCAGAGACAAAGCGGGAGGTAAAGAGACCCAGTACTTC. It translates to CATSRDKAGGKETQYF.

The chain employs TRBV7-2 and TRBJ1-4; unclear D gene. V lost 2 bases to trimming and J lost 8 bases, with 6 bases between them. This CDR3 contains 12 residues. Germline V gene lookup returns CDR1 SGHTA and CDR2 FQGNSA. The CDR3 sequence is CASSLSREKLFF. Written as DNA, the CDR3 is TGTGCCAGCAGCTTAAGCCGGGAAAAACTGTTTTTT. Together with reference TRBV7-2 and TRBJ1-4, the CDR3 gives the full variable domain: GAGVSQSPSNKVTEKGKDVELRCDPISGHTALYWYRQSLGQGLEFLIYFQGNSAPDKSGLPSDRFSAERTGGSVSTLTIQRTQQEDSAVYLCASSLSREKLFFGSGTQLSVL.

The CDR3: CASSILAGEGDTQYF. CDR3 DNA: TGTGCCAGCAGTATCTTAGCGGGAGAGGGAGATACGCAGTATTTT. The chain employs TRBV28 and TRBJ2-3, with 9 bases lining up with TRBD2. Germline V gene lookup returns CDR1 MDHEN and CDR2 SYDVKM. The V and J ends lost 5 bases and 5 bases, in that order; junction bases with no gene match: 8. CDR3 length: 15 amino acids.

The chain couples TRBV6-2 or TRBV6-3 to TRBJ2-7, with D maybe TRBD2 (6 bases). The CDR3 has 11 amino acids. Trimming pared 5 bases from V and 7 bases from J, leaving 9 bases between. CDR1 and CDR2 from the germline V gene are MNHEY and SVGEGT. CDR3 amino acids: CASSKGREQYF. The CDR3 bases are TGTGCCAGCAGTAAAGGGAGGGAGCAGTACTTC.

CDR3 bases: TGTGCCAGCAGCTTACGGAGGGACACTGAAGCTTTCTTT. Encoded protein: CASSLRRDTEAFF. V gene TRBV7-6 combines with J gene TRBJ1-1; D is undetermined. Germline CDR1 is SGHVS and CDR2 is FNYEAQ. This CDR3 region has 13 residues. V was pared by 2 bases and J by 3 bases, with 7 bases between.

This clone was seen just once. The rearrangement joins TRBV11-3 to TRBJ2-7; 7 bases align to TRBD1. The CDR3 is made up of 16 amino acids. Germline V CDR1 and CDR2: SGHNT, YENEEA. V trimming: 2 bases; J trimming: 4 bases; junction bases outside the gene matches: 11. CDR3 region: CASSLSANRGQYEQYF. The CDR3, as DNA: TGTGCCAGCAGCTTAAGTGCCAACAGGGGACAATACGAGCAGTACTTC.

The chain combines TRBV5-1 with TRBJ2-3; 7 bases align to TRBD1. The V and J ends lost 0 bases and 3 bases, in that order; junction bases with no gene match: 7. The CDR3 consists of 16 residues. Germline assignment: CDR1 SGHRS and CDR2 YFSETQ. The CDR3 DNA reads TGCGCCAGCAGCTTGGTCCTGACAGGGAAAACAGATACGCAGTATTTT. Translating gives CASSLVLTGKTDTQYF.

The J gene is TRBJ2-7, the V gene TRBV2; weak D call: TRBD2 (5 bases). The germline V gene encodes CDR1 SNHLY and CDR2 FYNNEI. Trimming removed 7 bases from V and 0 bases from J, with 16 bases in between. CDR3 length: 15 amino acids. The CDR3 loop reads CASTWLGLLSYEQYF. The DNA for the CDR3 is TGTGCCAGCACCTGGTTAGGACTCCTCTCCTACGAGCAGTACTTC. The full variable domain, completed using reference TRBV2 and TRBJ2-7, is EPEVTQTPSHQVTQMGQEVILRCVPISNHLYFYWYRQILGQKVEFLVSFYNNEISEKSEIFDDQFSVERPDGSNFTLKIRSTKLEDSAMYFCASTWLGLLSYEQYFGPGTRLTVT.

The genes are TRBV5-1 and TRBJ2-5; the D is unclear. The CDR3 is made up of 15 amino acids. The germline V gene has CDR1 SGHRS and CDR2 YFSETQ. V lost 2 bases and J lost 4, with 15 bases in between. The DNA for the CDR3 is TGCGCCAGCAGCTTTAGCAAGGCGGATTTAGAGACCCAGTACTTC. Protein product: CASSFSKADLETQYF.

The chain combines TRBV28 with TRBJ2-7, with TRBD2 matching over 9 bases. Germline values: CDR1 MDHEN, CDR2 SYDVKM. Trimming at V came to 6 bases and at J to 0 bases, leaving 6 bases not matched to a gene. This CDR3 has 15 amino acids. The CDR3 protein is CASRPRLAVSYEQYF. CDR3 nucleotides: TGTGCCAGCAGACCACGACTAGCGGTCTCCTACGAGCAGTACTTC.

V and J are TRBV11-3 and TRBJ2-1; D gene ambiguous. Germline V lookup: CDR1 SGHNT, CDR2 YENEEA. This CDR3 is built from 15 residues. V lost 1 base to trimming and J lost 4 bases, with 11 bases between them. Written as DNA, the CDR3 is TGTGCCAGCAGCTTAGTAGGAGTCCCTTACAATGAGCAGTTCTTC. As protein: CASSLVGVPYNEQFF. Looking up the rest from reference TRBV11-3 and TRBJ2-1 gives the full variable domain: EAGVVQSPRYKIIEKKQPVAFWCNPISGHNTLYWYLQNLGQGPELLIRYENEEAVDDSQLPKDRFSAERLKGVDSTLKIQPAELGDSAVYLCASSLVGVPYNEQFFGPGTRLTVL.

The rearrangement joins TRBV28 to TRBJ2-1; TRBD1 matches 9 bases. CDR1 and CDR2 (germline): MDHEN, SYDVKM. The CDR3 covers 15 residues. Trimming removed 3 bases from V and 6 bases from J; junction bases left unmatched: 6. The CDR3 protein is CASSLGPGQGNEQFF. The CDR3 bases are TGTGCCAGCAGTTTGGGGCCGGGACAGGGCAATGAGCAGTTCTTC.

This chain uses TRBV12-2 with TRBJ2-7; the table calls TRBD2, which could not be checked here. TRBV12-2 is a pseudogene locus. The CDR3 is made up of 19 amino acids. The chain's CDR3 is CASRLGTQLFSDAVYEQYF. The CDR3 DNA is TGTGCAAGTCGCTTAGGGACCCAACTTTTTAGCGACGCAGTCTACGAGCAGTACTTC.